Listed below are T cell receptor beta chains from one sample, sequenced in a study of shared clonotypes between healthy human individuals. The data were produced by immunoSEQ multiplex PCR, yet TCRdb's version contains in-frame clones alone and is incomplete. Here the sample spans under 600,000 clones, roughly 79% being singletons. The sample taken for sequencing was PBMCs. These receptors were taken from a woman aged 40 to 49 in good health. Some clones in this sample may be carry-over from other donors' samples. CDR3s include the opening cysteine and the closing phenylalanine or tryptophan. D genes are given only for firm matches. A clone size is listed for some rows: how often the clone was seen (once, few, many), or a class if it is expanded.

cdr3_length d_call clone_size j_call v_call cdr3_nt cdr3_aa
16 . once TRBJ2-2 TRBV5-6 TGTGCCAGCAGCCCGCGGTACCCCCCGAACACCGGGGAGCTGTTTTTT CASSPRYPPNTGELFF
10 . . TRBJ2-5 TRBV9 TGTGCCAGCGGGGGCCAGACCCAGTACTTC CASGGQTQYF
18 TRBD2 . TRBJ2-2 TRBV7-3 TGTGCCAGCAGCTTATCGTCCCTAGCGGGAGGGCGCACCGGGGAGCTGTTTTTT CASSLSSLAGGRTGELFF
14 . . TRBJ2-2 TRBV5-4 TGTGCCAGCAGCTTGGGGGTAGCTACCGGGGAGCTGTTTTTT CASSLGVATGELFF
13 . . TRBJ1-5 TRBV6-6 TGTGCCAGCAGTTATGACGGGGATCAGCCCCAGCATTTT CASSYDGDQPQHF
14 . . TRBJ1-5 TRBV28 TGTGCCAGCAGTTTTGAACAGGCCAATCAGCCCCAGCATTTT CASSFEQANQPQHF
22 . . TRBJ2-2 TRBV9 TGTGCCAGCAGCGTAGGGACCCAATTCCCTGTCCAATACAAGAACAGCACCGGGGAGCTGTTTTTT CASSVGTQFPVQYKNSTGELFF
16 . once TRBJ1-5 TRBV2 TGTGCCAGCAGGGGCCGCCTCGGGAACCCGAATCAGCCCCAGCATTTT CASRGRLGNPNQPQHF
13 TRBD1 . TRBJ2-5 TRBV11-2 TGTGCCAGCAGCAAAGACAGGGGAGAGACCCAGTACTTC CASSKDRGETQYF
16 . many TRBJ2-7 TRBV5-1 TGCGCCAGCAGCCCCTCAGGTGCGGCGGACCCCCACGAGCAGTACTTC CASSPSGAADPHEQYF
14 . few TRBJ1-5 TRBV27 TGTGCCAGCAGTCTGGCCTTCTTCAATCAGCCCCAGCATTTT CASSLAFFNQPQHF
13 TRBD1 . TRBJ1-2 TRBV6-1 TGTGCCAGCAGTATAACAGGGGTAGATGGCTACACCTTC CASSITGVDGYTF
18 TRBD2 . TRBJ2-3 TRBV5-1 TGCGCCAGCAGCTTGGCAGGGGGGACTAGCGGGACAGCAGATACGCAGTATTTT CASSLAGGTSGTADTQYF
14 . . TRBJ1-2 TRBV28 TGTGCCAGCAGTTTCTTCAGGCGTCACTATGGCTACACCTTC CASSFFRRHYGYTF
13 TRBD2 . TRBJ2-3 TRBV2 TGTGCCAGCACCTGGGACTACACAGATACGCAGTATTTT CASTWDYTDTQYF
15 . . TRBJ1-3 TRBV18 TGTGCCAGCTCACCAGGTCCAGAGTCTGGAAACACCATATATTTT CASSPGPESGNTIYF
16 TRBD1 . TRBJ2-3 TRBV5-1 TGCGCCAGCAGCCGTGCCAGCAGGGGACAGACAGATACGCAGTATTTT CASSRASRGQTDTQYF
14 . . TRBJ1-4 TRBV11-1 TGTGCCAGCAGCTCCCGGGACGGGGATGAAAAACTGTTTTTT CASSSRDGDEKLFF
15 . . TRBJ1-1 TRBV11-2 TGTGCCAGCAGCCCATCGGGGAGGCGGAACACTGAAGCTTTCTTT CASSPSGRRNTEAFF
15 . . TRBJ2-1 TRBV11-1 TGTGCCAGCAGCGTACTACCGGGCTCCTACAATGAGCAGTTCTTC CASSVLPGSYNEQFF
16 TRBD1 . TRBJ2-6 TRBV30 TGTGCCTGGAGTGACAGGGGGCTGCCTGGGGCCAACGTCCTGACTTTC CAWSDRGLPGANVLTF
17 TRBD2 . TRBJ2-3 TRBV28 TGTGCCAGCAGTTTGGGACTAGCGGGAGGGCGTACAGATACGCAGTATTTT CASSLGLAGGRTDTQYF
15 . many TRBJ2-3 TRBV5-8 TGTGCCAGCAGCCCCGGAAGCGGGAGCACAGATACGCAGTATTTT CASSPGSGSTDTQYF
14 . . TRBJ2-7 TRBV5-1 TGCGCCAGCAGCTCAGGACAGCCCCAGGGCGAGCAGTACTTC CASSSGQPQGEQYF
15 . . TRBJ2-2 TRBV4-2 TGTGCCAGCAGCCAAGGACAGGTGATCACCGGGGAGCTGTTTTTT CASSQGQVITGELFF
14 . few TRBJ1-2 TRBV29-1 TGCAGCGTTACATCCACGTGGGAGACCTATGGCTACACCTTC CSVTSTWETYGYTF
14 . many TRBJ1-1 TRBV25-1 TGTGCCAGCAGTGAATCAGGGATGAACACTGAAGCTTTCTTT CASSESGMNTEAFF
15 . . TRBJ1-2 TRBV10-3 TGTGCCATCAGTGAATCAGGACATGGGTACTATGGCTACACCTTC CAISESGHGYYGYTF
13 . . TRBJ2-7 TRBV28 TGTGCCAGCAGTCCAGACCCGACCTACGAGCAGTACTTC CASSPDPTYEQYF
15 . . TRBJ2-7 TRBV7-2 TGTGCCAGCAGCTTAGCCCAGGGGACGATATACGAGCAGTACTTC CASSLAQGTIYEQYF
15 . . TRBJ1-4 TRBV9 TGTGCCAGCAGCGATCGCAGGGATTCGAGAGAAAAACTGTTTTTT CASSDRRDSREKLFF
14 TRBD2 . TRBJ2-1 TRBV11-3 TGTGCCAGCAGCCAGGGACTAGCGTCCGATGAGCAGTTCTTC CASSQGLASDEQFF
15 . . TRBJ2-7 TRBV14 TGTGCCAGCAGCCAATTGCAGGGTTCAGAATACGAGCAGTACTTC CASSQLQGSEYEQYF
16 TRBD2 . TRBJ2-1 TRBV27 TGTGCCAGCAGTTCCCCCCTTAGCGGGAGCCGCAATGAGCAGTTCTTC CASSSPLSGSRNEQFF